One sample yielded the 14 T cell receptor beta chains listed below, sequenced in a study of T-cell memory formation after mild COVID-19. Using its own MiXCR run on the 5' RACE reads, TCRdb lists one record per CDR3 protein. The table has under 300,000 distinct CDR3 sequences, more than 8% seen once. Sequenced input: PBMCs or a T cell subset sorted from them (not recorded which). Source of these receptors: a man aged 18-30 years who had mild COVID-19 (a few samples of this study predate the infection). Cell type and time point are not known.

This chain joins TRBV18 and TRBJ1-6, with D unresolved. The length of the CDR3 is 14 residues. The germline CDR1 and CDR2 sequences are KGHSH and LQKENI. V dropped 2 bases and J dropped 3 bases, with 5 bases sitting between them. The CDR3 DNA follows: TGTGCCAGCTCACCAGCAGGCTATAATTCACCCCTCCACTTT. This sequence encodes CASSPAGYNSPLHF. Supplemented by reference TRBV18 and TRBJ1-6, the full variable domain reads NAGVMQNPRHLVRRRGQEARLRCSPMKGHSHVYWYRQLPEEGLKFMVYLQKENIIDESGMPKERFSAEFPKEGPSILRIQQVVRGDSAAYFCASSPAGYNSPLHFGNGTRLTVT.

This clonotype occurred a few times. The J gene is TRBJ2-5, the V gene TRBV27; either TRBD1 or TRBD2 may fit D (5 bases each). Germline CDR1 and CDR2: MNHEY and SMNVEV (reference sequence). This CDR3 has 13 amino acids. Trimming pared 7 bases from V and 3 bases from J, leaving 12 bases between. The CDR3 DNA sequence: TGTGCCAGCACGGGGCTCGATAAAGAGACCCAGTACTTC. This codes for CASTGLDKETQYF.

This chain uses TRBV20-1 with TRBJ2-1, with TRBD2 matching over 12 bases. There are 15 residues in the CDR3. After removal of 5 bases from V and 6 bases from J, the junction contained 8 bases not matched to a gene. Germline lookup yields CDR1 DFQATT and CDR2 SNEGSKA (reference sequence). This CDR3 is CSADPGLAGLNEQFF. CDR3 bases: TGCAGTGCTGATCCCGGACTAGCGGGGCTCAATGAGCAGTTCTTC.

This clonotype was seen repeatedly, ten times or more. This rearrangement joins TRBV29-1 to TRBJ2-3; possible D gene TRBD2, 6 bases. V was cut by 7 bases and J by 1 base, with 15 bases left in between. The germline CDR1 and CDR2 sequences are SQVTM and ANQGSEA. This CDR3 has 14 residues. For the CDR3, the DNA is TGCAGCGCCGGTGGGACGGGAGGCACAGATACGCAGTATTTT. This gives the protein CSAGGTGGTDTQYF.

This clonotype was observed a handful of times. The chain couples TRBV6-5 to TRBJ1-2; 7 nucleotides line up with TRBD1. The CDR3 has 14 amino acids. V lost 0 bases, J lost 4 bases, and 2 bases stayed unmatched. Germline assignment: CDR1 MNHEY and CDR2 SVGAGI. CDR3 bases: TGTGCCAGCAGTTACTCGGGACAGCCCTATGGCTACACCTTC. The encoded protein is CASSYSGQPYGYTF.

On this clonotype itself: This may be a read error, as it is one base from a much larger clone. The V and J genes are TRBV10-2 and TRBJ2-7, with 9 bases matching TRBD2. The CDR3 covers 14 residues. The ends lost 4 bases at V and 3 bases at J; junction bases unmatched: 4. Germline CDR1 WSHSY, CDR2 SAAADI. The CDR3 DNA reads as TGCGCCAGCAGTGGACGAGCGGGGGGCTACGAGCAGTACTTC. Translated, it gives CASSGRAGGYEQYF.

This clonotype was seen many times. This sequence joins TRBV5-6 and TRBJ2-7; D is tentatively TRBD1 or TRBD2 (6 bases each). In germline, CDR1 is SGHDT, CDR2 YYEEEE. CDR3 length: 14 residues. The V end was cut by 1 base, the J end by 3 bases, with 11 bases between. The CDR3 DNA sequence: TGTGCCAGCAGCTTGTGGGGGGCCATCTACGAGCAGTACTTC. The encoded protein is CASSLWGAIYEQYF.

As to this clonotype: One end of the junction is discordant with germline, which a read error may explain. The rearrangement joins TRBV12-3 or TRBV12-4 to TRBJ2-2; 7 bases match TRBD1. The CDR3 sequence is 13 residues long. Here the CDR3 DNA reads TGTGCCAGCACTTTACAGGGGACCGGGGAGCTGTTTTTT. This encodes CASTLQGTGELFF.

This clonotype was detected only a few times. The J gene is TRBJ2-3, the V gene TRBV20-1; D remains unclear. The V end lost 0 bases, the J end lost 4 bases, and 17 bases lay between the germline ends. The CDR3 contains 16 residues. Per germline, CDR1 DFQATT and CDR2 SNEGSKA (reference sequence). CDR3 nucleotides: TGCAGTGCTAGAGATATTCAGCTCCTGCCAGCAGATACGCAGTATTTT. This translates into CSARDIQLLPADTQYF.

The table lists this clonotype with a few counts. The chain combines TRBV5-1 with TRBJ2-7, with D perhaps matching TRBD1 (5 bases). The CDR3 spans 13 residues. Germline-derived CDR1 and CDR2 are SGHRS and YFSETQ. With 0 bases removed from V and 7 bases from J, the gap between germline ends came to 11 bases. The DNA for the CDR3 is TGCGCCAGCAGCTTGGCGATAGGACAAGAGCAGTACGTC. This sequence encodes CASSLAIGQEQYV.

This clonotype was seen ten or more times. The chain joins TRBV12-3 or TRBV12-4 to TRBJ2-5; D not certain. The CDR3 is 15 residues long. The germline V and J ends were trimmed by 6 bases and 0 bases, with 14 bases remaining between them. The CDR3 DNA sequence: TGTGCCAGCAGGGAACAAGGACCGTACCAAGAGACCCAGTACTTC. Translating it yields CASREQGPYQETQYF.

This clonotype was picked up a small number of times. The chain combines TRBV6-5 with TRBJ1-1; D gene uncertain. CDR1 is MNHEY and CDR2 is SVGAGI in the germline V gene. The CDR3 extends over 12 amino acids. V lost 8 bases to trimming and J lost 5 bases, with 12 bases between them. CDR3 region: CASGWGGTEAFF. The CDR3 nucleotides are TGTGCCAGCGGCTGGGGTGGGACTGAAGCTTTCTTT.

This clonotype has more than one count but fewer than ten. The V and J genes are TRBV5-1 and TRBJ1-5, with D possibly being TRBD1 (6 bases). CDR3 length: 16 amino acids. With 0 bases removed from V and 1 base from J, the gap between germline ends came to 11 bases. CDR1 and CDR2 from the germline V gene are SGHRS and YFSETQ. The CDR3 nucleotides are TGCGCCAGCAGCTTGGTGGGGGGGGCAAGCAATCAGCCCCAGCATTTT. Encoded protein: CASSLVGGASNQPQHF.

This clonotype came up a few times. This rearrangement joins TRBV5-4 to TRBJ1-6; no definite D call. The CDR3 contains 13 residues. Per the germline V gene, CDR1 is SGHNT and CDR2 is YYREEE (reference sequence). The V and J ends lost 1 base and 8 bases respectively, with 7 bases between them. This chain's CDR3 is CASSLTLDSPLHF. In nucleotides, the CDR3 is TGTGCCAGCAGCTTGACCCTCGATTCACCCCTCCACTTT.